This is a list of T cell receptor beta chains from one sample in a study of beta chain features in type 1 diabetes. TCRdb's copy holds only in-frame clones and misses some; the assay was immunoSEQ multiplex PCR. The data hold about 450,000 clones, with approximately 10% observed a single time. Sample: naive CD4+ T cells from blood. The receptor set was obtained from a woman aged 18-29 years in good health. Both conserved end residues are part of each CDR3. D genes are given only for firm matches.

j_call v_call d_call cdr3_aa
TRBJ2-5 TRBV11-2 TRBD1 CASSLNRGQETQYF
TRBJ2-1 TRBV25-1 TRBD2 CASSEITGSGRAGEQFF
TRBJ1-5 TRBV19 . CASSTQGHSNQPQHF
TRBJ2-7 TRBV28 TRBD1 CASRVTGQGYEQYF
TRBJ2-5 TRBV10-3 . CAISNYQETQYF
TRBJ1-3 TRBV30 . CAWSLGTGNTIYF
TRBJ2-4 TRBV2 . CASSAVRGIQYF
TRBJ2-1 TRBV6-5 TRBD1 CASSYRGTGEFF
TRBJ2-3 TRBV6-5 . CASSYTWGAQDTQYF
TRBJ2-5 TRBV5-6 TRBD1 CASSLGDSIQETQYF
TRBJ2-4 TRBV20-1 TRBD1 CSARHRDRGDF
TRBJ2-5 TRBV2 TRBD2 CASSVSGLEETQYF
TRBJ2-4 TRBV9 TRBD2 CASSPQAGGGLIQYF
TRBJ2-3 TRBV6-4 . CASSENGPGTTQYF
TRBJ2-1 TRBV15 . CATSRDGGSYNEQFF
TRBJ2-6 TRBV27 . CASSPLGTGANVLTF
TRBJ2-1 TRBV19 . CASRRAQSSYNEQFF
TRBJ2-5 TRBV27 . CASSLRGQETQYF
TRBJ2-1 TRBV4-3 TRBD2 CASSPASGRYNEQFF
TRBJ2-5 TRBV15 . CATSRDSGFRQETQYF
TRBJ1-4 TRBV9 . CASSPPRPAGTFEKLFF
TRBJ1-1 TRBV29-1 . CSVLTGTNTEAFF
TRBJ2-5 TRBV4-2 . CASSSSRDLQETQYF
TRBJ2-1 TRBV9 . CASSVAPRANEQFF
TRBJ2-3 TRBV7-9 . CASSRPKGGSTDTQYF
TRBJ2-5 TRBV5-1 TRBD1 CASSVGGAETQYF